These 24 T cell receptor beta chains originate from one sample sequenced in a study of cytomegalovirus exposure and HLA in healthy donors (dated by TCRdb to 2017 to 2019). The library was generated by the immunoSEQ multiplex PCR assay. The multiplex PCR relied on a mix of 60 forward primers for TCR Vbeta segments and 13 reverse primers for TCR Jbeta segments. As stored in TCRdb, this immuneACCESS dataset retains in-frame rearrangements with V and J assigned. A fraction of the clones does not appear; measured against another copy, unresolved V genes explain less than half of the discrepancy, and the remainder lacks a known reason. The sample table lists about 200,000 clones, 79% of them with a count of one. About 1.5% of the sample is in the top ten clones. The sequencing input was PBMCs. These receptor sequences come from a man aged 45-65 years in good health and CMV-seronegative.

This clone has just one count. The CDR3 spells CASLGAYSNQPQHF. The CDR3, as DNA: TGTGCCTCTTTGGGGGCTTATAGCAATCAGCCCCAGCATTTT. The V and J genes are TRBV28 and TRBJ1-5, with D possibly being TRBD1 (6 bases). Trimming pared 11 bases from V and 0 bases from J, leaving 14 bases between. This CDR3 is 14 amino acids long. The germline CDR1 and CDR2 sequences are MDHEN and SYDVKM.

V and J are TRBV6-1 and TRBJ2-2; no definite D call. CDR3 length: 14 residues. Per the germline V gene, CDR1 is MNHNS and CDR2 is SASEGT. With 5 bases removed from V and 3 bases from J, the gap between germline ends came to 10 bases. Here the CDR3 reads CASSYSGYTGELFF. In nucleotides, the CDR3 is TGTGCCAGCAGTTATTCAGGCTACACCGGGGAGCTGTTTTTT.

The J gene is TRBJ2-1, the V gene TRBV6-5; D may be TRBD2 (5 bases). V was pared by 5 bases and J by 7 bases, with 18 bases between. The CDR3 consists of 15 residues. CDR1 MNHEY and CDR2 SVGAGI come from the germline V gene. The CDR3 reads CASSPRTLRGNEQFF. Here the CDR3 DNA reads TGTGCCAGCAGTCCCCGGACCCTTCGGGGTAATGAGCAGTTCTTC.

This sequence joins TRBV5-6 and TRBJ2-5, with 7 bases identical to TRBD2. The DNA end favors TRBJ2-7, so the J call may be wrong. CDR3 length: 17 residues. The germline CDR1 and CDR2 sequences are SGHDT and YYEEEE. For the CDR3, the DNA is TGTGCCAGCAGCTCACCACCTGGGGCGGGAGTAATCAACGAGCAGTACTTC. Translating it yields CASSSPPGAGVINEQYF.

This chain links TRBV27 with TRBJ2-7; 10 bases align to TRBD2. Germline CDR1 and CDR2: MNHEY and SMNVEV (reference sequence). This CDR3 is 15 amino acids long. After removal of 5 bases from V and 2 bases from J, the junction contained 6 bases not matched to a gene. CDR3 region: CASSPRLAGPYEQYF. The CDR3 nucleotides read TGTGCCAGCAGTCCCCGACTAGCGGGCCCCTACGAGCAGTACTTC.

The rearrangement uses TRBV25-1 and TRBJ1-1; 8 bases agree with TRBD1. This CDR3 contains 14 residues. V shed 6 bases and J 1 base; nucleotides not matched to a gene: 4. Germline loops: CDR1 MGHDK, CDR2 SYGVNS. CDR3 sequence: CASRLDRANTEAFF. DNA for the CDR3: TGTGCCAGCAGGCTGGACAGGGCGAACACTGAAGCTTTCTTT.

This rearrangement joins TRBV15 to TRBJ2-2; TRBD2 matches 13 bases. The CDR3 is made up of 17 amino acids. J lost 8 bases, V lost 1 base, and 7 bases had no gene match. Germline CDR1 reads LNHNV; CDR2 reads YYDKDF (reference sequence). CDR3 sequence: CATSRGWTSGRMGELFF. The CDR3 region has the DNA TGTGCCACCAGCAGAGGTTGGACTAGCGGGAGAATGGGGGAGCTGTTTTTT.

J is TRBJ2-1 and V is TRBV14; 11 bases agree with TRBD2. Germline V gives CDR1 SGHDN, CDR2 FVKESK. V shed 3 bases and J 9 bases; nucleotides not matched to a gene: 28. The CDR3 covers 22 residues. This CDR3 reads CASSQPNATLAGEYPRMGEQFF. CDR3 in DNA: TGTGCCAGCAGCCAGCCCAACGCGACACTAGCGGGAGAATATCCCAGAATGGGTGAGCAGTTCTTC.

V is TRBV18 and J is TRBJ1-2; D is perhaps TRBD1 (6 bases). Between the trimmed V and J ends, which lost 4 bases and 2 bases, there was a span of 8 bases. Germline loops: CDR1 KGHSH, CDR2 LQKENI. The CDR3 has 13 amino acids. CDR3 in amino acids: CASSLQGNYGYTF. In DNA form, the CDR3 reads TGTGCCAGCTCACTTCAGGGGAACTATGGCTACACCTTC.

Remarks on this clone: One end of the junction varies from germline; a read error may be responsible. The chain is built from TRBV18 and TRBJ1-2; weak D call: TRBD1 (5 bases). The CDR3 consists of 14 residues. Looked up from germline, CDR1 is KGHSH and CDR2 is LQKENI. The CDR3 region is CTSSPGRGAAGYTF. CDR3 DNA: TGTACCAGCTCACCAGGACGCGGGGCGGCCGGCTACACCTTC.

V is TRBV29-1 and J is TRBJ1-1; weak D call: TRBD1 (6 bases). There are 13 residues in the CDR3. Trimming cost V 6 bases and J 3 bases, with 14 bases left between them. The germline V gene encodes CDR1 SQVTM and CDR2 ANQGSEA. For the CDR3, the DNA is TGCAGCGTAGCCGACAGGTTCTACACTGAAGCTTTCTTT. This codes for CSVADRFYTEAFF.

The rearrangement uses TRBV19 and TRBJ2-5; tentatively, D is TRBD1 (6 bases). The J call may be mistaken, given a closer DNA end match to TRBJ2-7. The CDR3 loop spans 13 amino acids. Germline CDR1 LNHDA, CDR2 SQIVND (reference sequence). CDR3 in amino acids: CASSSVRGYEQYF. CDR3 coding DNA: TGTGCCAGTAGTTCGGTCAGGGGCTACGAGCAGTACTTC.

Only a few counts were recorded for this clone. Written as DNA, the CDR3 is TGTGCCAGCAGTGGCACAGGGGGCGAGCAGTACTTC. It codes for CASSGTGGEQYF. The rearrangement links TRBV2 to TRBJ2-5, with TRBD1 identical over 8 bases. Gene TRBJ2-7 matches the end of the DNA better, so the J call may be wrong. CDR3 length: 12 amino acids. Germline assignment: CDR1 SNHLY and CDR2 FYNNEI.

In its sample, this clone was seen a few times. The chain employs TRBV9 and TRBJ2-7; 11 bases match TRBD1. The V gene end was trimmed by 0 bases and the J gene end by 2 bases; junction bases not matched to a gene: 4. The CDR3 runs to 16 residues. Germline CDR1 reads SGDLS; CDR2 reads YYNGEE. The CDR3, as DNA: TGTGCCAGCAGCGTAGAGCCGGGACAGGGGGCCTACGAGCAGTACTTC. Translation gives CASSVEPGQGAYEQYF.

J is TRBJ2-1 and V is TRBV6-1; D not certain. This CDR3 has 13 amino acids. V dropped 8 bases and J dropped 0 bases, with 8 bases sitting between them. CDR1 and CDR2 (germline): MNHNS, SASEGT. Here the CDR3 reads CASVESSYNEQFF. CDR3 coding DNA: TGTGCCAGCGTTGAGAGCTCCTACAATGAGCAGTTCTTC.

To note about this clone: The CDR3 does not close with the conserved phenylalanine or tryptophan, likely indicating a read error. The CDR3 is CASSLWGDSGQPQHL. In DNA, the CDR3 is TGTGCCAGCAGCTTGTGGGGGGACAGTGGTCAGCCCCAGCATCTT. This chain connects TRBV5-6 to TRBJ1-5, with 7 bases matching TRBD1. V gave up 1 base and J gave up 6 bases; unmatched junction bases: 7. From germline, CDR1 is SGHDT and CDR2 YYEEEE. This CDR3 is 15 amino acids long.

The J gene is TRBJ1-2, the V gene TRBV19; no firm D call. The CDR3 contains 11 residues. Germline assignment: CDR1 LNHDA and CDR2 SQIVND (reference sequence). The V and J ends lost 6 bases and 8 bases respectively, with 10 bases between them. DNA for the CDR3: TGTGCCAGTAGATTAGATTTGGGCTACACCTTC. It translates to CASRLDLGYTF.

The J gene is TRBJ2-2, the V gene TRBV7-3; 13 nucleotides agree with TRBD2. Germline V gene lookup returns CDR1 SGHTA and CDR2 FQGTGA. The length of the CDR3 is 17 residues. The V segment lost 5 bases and the J segment 3 bases; nucleotides outside the gene matches: 6. The CDR3 loop reads CASSLLAGGPDTGELFF. The DNA of the CDR3 is TGTGCCAGCAGCCTACTAGCGGGAGGGCCGGACACCGGGGAGCTGTTTTTT.

This clone has a single count. The chain is built from TRBV7-2 and TRBJ2-1; possible D gene TRBD2, 6 bases. The CDR3 is 14 amino acids. Germline-derived CDR1 and CDR2 are SGHTA and FQGNSA. Trimming stripped 3 bases from V and 3 bases from J, with 9 bases between. DNA of the CDR3: TGTGCCAGCAGCTTTTCCGGGAGCTACAATGAGCAGTTCTTC. The encoded protein is CASSFSGSYNEQFF.

The rearrangement joins TRBV11-3 to TRBJ1-5, with TRBD1 matching over 11 bases. The germline V gene has CDR1 SGHNT and CDR2 YENEEA. The V gene end was trimmed by 2 bases and the J gene end by 0 bases; junction bases not matched to a gene: 12. This CDR3 has 20 residues. The CDR3 is CASSLTRRTGGCGSNQPQHF. The DNA of the CDR3 is TGTGCCAGCAGCTTAACCCGTAGGACAGGGGGCTGTGGTAGCAATCAGCCCCAGCATTTT.

The chain uses TRBV11-2 and TRBJ1-5, with TRBD1 as a possible D gene (5 bases). The length of the CDR3 is 14 residues. Deletions cut 0 bases from V and 9 bases from J, with 12 bases between. From germline, CDR1 is SGHAT and CDR2 FQNNGV. As DNA, the CDR3 is TGTGCCAGCAGCTTAGATGGGGGAGGACGGCCCCAGCATTTT. Protein sequence: CASSLDGGGRPQHF.

This chain joins TRBV5-4 and TRBJ2-1; 14 bases are a match to TRBD2. V dropped 4 bases and J dropped 9; count of bases not matched to a gene: 12. Germline V gives CDR1 SGHNT, CDR2 YYREEE (reference sequence). The CDR3 runs 17 residues. CDR3 coding DNA: TGTGCCAGCAGCCCCGGGGGACTAGCGGGAGCTTCAAGTGAGCAGTTCTTC. This encodes CASSPGGLAGASSEQFF.

This chain joins TRBV27 and TRBJ2-7, with D perhaps TRBD1 (6 bases). CDR1 is MNHEY, CDR2 SMNVEV, per germline (reference sequence). V lost 4 bases, J lost 2 bases, and 18 bases lay in between. The length of the CDR3 is 16 residues. In DNA form, the CDR3 reads TGTGCCAGCAGTTACCACGGGACAACTGGGGCCTACGAGCAGTACTTC. Its translation is CASSYHGTTGAYEQYF.

The V and J genes are TRBV27 and TRBJ2-1, with a weak D call TRBD1 (5 bases). This CDR3 spans 14 amino acids. Germline lookup yields CDR1 MNHEY and CDR2 SMNVEV (reference sequence). V was clipped by 3 bases and J by 2 bases, with 8 bases between them. The CDR3 reads CASSFQGTYNEQFF. In DNA form, the CDR3 reads TGTGCCAGCAGTTTCCAGGGAACCTACAATGAGCAGTTCTTC.